The clone carrying this T cell receptor beta chain has at least ten counts. As yet, its antigen is unknown. A read error may produce the germline difference seen at one junction end. TCR beta CDR3 regions were amplified from RNA transcripts. With the HTBI primer set, the TCR CDR3 went through a first round of RT-PCR. MiXCR, run by TCRdb on the multiplex PCR reads, gives a single entry per CDR3 protein. The profile shows about 410,000 distinct CDR3 sequences, roughly 14% of them singletons. The CDR3 is made up of 14 amino acids. Looked up from germline, CDR1 is SGHRS and CDR2 is YFSETQ. Reasons for excluding patients were uncontrolled infection, other autoimmune disease, pregnancy or lactation. The PBMCs were sourced from fresh peripheral blood (approximately 9.6 ml). The data were taken from a study of T cells in Graves' hyperthyroidism and ophthalmopathy. Across the whole study: Any treatment followed the collection of peripheral blood at initial diagnosis. Findings and limits, study-wide: Blood also carried most thyroid clonotypes expanded above 0.001.

The sequence derives from a man in his late teens or twenties with Graves' ophthalmopathy. The chain uses TRBV5-1 and TRBJ2-2; tentatively, D is TRBD2 (6 bases). Sequencing was performed on blood. The CDR3 region has the DNA TGTGCCAGCAGCTTGGGACTCCTCACCGGGGAGCTGTTTTTT. This gives the protein CASSLGLLTGELFF.